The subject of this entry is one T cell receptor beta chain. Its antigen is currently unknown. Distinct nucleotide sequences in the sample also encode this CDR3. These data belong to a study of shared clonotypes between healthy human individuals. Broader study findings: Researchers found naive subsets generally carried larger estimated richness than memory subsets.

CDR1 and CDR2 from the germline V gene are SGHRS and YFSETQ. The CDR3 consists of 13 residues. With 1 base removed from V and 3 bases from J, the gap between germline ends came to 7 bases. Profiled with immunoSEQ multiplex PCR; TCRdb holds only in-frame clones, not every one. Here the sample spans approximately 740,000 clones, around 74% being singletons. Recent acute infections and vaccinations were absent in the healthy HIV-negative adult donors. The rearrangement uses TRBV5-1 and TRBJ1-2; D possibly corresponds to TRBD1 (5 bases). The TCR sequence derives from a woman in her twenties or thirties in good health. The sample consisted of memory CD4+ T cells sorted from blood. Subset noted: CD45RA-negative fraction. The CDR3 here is CASSLSGDYGYTF. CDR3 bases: TGCGCCAGCAGCTTGTCGGGGGACTATGGCTACACCTTC. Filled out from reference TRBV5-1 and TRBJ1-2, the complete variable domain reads KAGVTQTPRYLIKTRGQQVTLSCSPISGHRSVSWYQQTPGQGLQFLFEYFSETQRNKGNFPGRFSGRQFSNSRSEMNVSTLELGDSALYLCASSLSGDYGYTFGSGTRLTVV.